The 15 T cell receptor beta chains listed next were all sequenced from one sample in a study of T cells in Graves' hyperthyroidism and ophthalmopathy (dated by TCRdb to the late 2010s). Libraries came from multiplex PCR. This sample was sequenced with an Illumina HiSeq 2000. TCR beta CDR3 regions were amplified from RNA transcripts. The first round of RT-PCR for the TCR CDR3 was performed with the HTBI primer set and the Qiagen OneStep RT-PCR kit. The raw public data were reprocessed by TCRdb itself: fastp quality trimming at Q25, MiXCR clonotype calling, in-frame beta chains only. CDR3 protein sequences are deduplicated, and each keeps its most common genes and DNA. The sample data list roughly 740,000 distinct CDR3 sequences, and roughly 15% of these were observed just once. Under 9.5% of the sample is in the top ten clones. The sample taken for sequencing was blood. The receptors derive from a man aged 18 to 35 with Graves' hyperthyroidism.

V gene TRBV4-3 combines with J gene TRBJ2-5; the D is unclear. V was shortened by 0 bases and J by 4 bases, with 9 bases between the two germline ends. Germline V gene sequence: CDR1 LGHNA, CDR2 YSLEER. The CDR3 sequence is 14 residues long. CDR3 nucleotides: TGCGCCAGCAGCCAAGATGGGCCACGAGAGACCCAGTACTTC. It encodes CASSQDGPRETQYF.

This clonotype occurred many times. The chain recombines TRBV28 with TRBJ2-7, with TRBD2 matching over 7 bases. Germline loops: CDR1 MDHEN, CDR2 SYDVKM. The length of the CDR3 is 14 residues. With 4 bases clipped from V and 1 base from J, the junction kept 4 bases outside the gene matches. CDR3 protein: CASSSLAQSYEQYF. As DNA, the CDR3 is TGTGCCAGCAGTTCACTAGCGCAGTCCTACGAGCAGTACTTC. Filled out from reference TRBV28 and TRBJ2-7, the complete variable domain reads DVKVTQSSRYLVKRTGEKVFLECVQDMDHENMFWYRQDPGLGLRLIYFSYDVKMKEKGDIPEGYSVSREKKERFSLILESASTNQTSMYLCASSSLAQSYEQYFGPGTRLTVT.

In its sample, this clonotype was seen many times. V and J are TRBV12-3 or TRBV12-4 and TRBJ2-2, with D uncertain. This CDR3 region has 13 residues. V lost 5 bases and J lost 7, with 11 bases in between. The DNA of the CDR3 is TGTGCCAGCAGTCCAACAGTACACGGGGAGCTGTTTTTT. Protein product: CASSPTVHGELFF.

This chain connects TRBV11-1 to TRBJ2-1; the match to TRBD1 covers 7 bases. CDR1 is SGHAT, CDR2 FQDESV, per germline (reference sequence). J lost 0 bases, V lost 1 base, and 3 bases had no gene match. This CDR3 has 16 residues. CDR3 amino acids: CASSLDRGSSYNEQFF. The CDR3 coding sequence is TGTGCCAGCAGCTTAGACAGGGGTAGCTCCTACAATGAGCAGTTCTTC.

CDR3 sequence reads: CASSLSIQGNYGYTF. The CDR3 DNA is TGTGCCAGCAGCCTCTCGATACAGGGGAACTATGGCTACACCTTC. The genes are TRBV7-2 and TRBJ1-2, with 7 bases fitting TRBD1. V was clipped by 5 bases and J by 2 bases; unmatched bases: 8. This CDR3 is built from 15 residues. Germline CDR1 is SGHTA and CDR2 is FQGNSA.

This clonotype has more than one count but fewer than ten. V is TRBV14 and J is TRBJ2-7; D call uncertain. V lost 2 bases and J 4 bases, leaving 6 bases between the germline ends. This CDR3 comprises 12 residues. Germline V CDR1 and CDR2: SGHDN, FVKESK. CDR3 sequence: CASSQWLYEQYF. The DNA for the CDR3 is TGTGCCAGCAGCCAATGGTTGTACGAGCAGTACTTC.

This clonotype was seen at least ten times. The CDR3 loop is CASSYRTGNTEAFF. CDR3 nucleotide sequence: TGTGCCAGCAGTTACCGGACAGGGAACACTGAAGCTTTCTTT. The V and J genes are TRBV6-2 or TRBV6-3 and TRBJ1-1; TRBD1 agrees at 7 bases. This CDR3 is 14 amino acids long. Germline V CDR1 and CDR2: MNHEY, SVGEGT. The ends lost 2 bases at V and 1 base at J; junction bases unmatched: 1.

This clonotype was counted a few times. CDR3 sequence: CATTRDLGRELFF. The CDR3 DNA reads as TGTGCCACCACCCGGGACCTGGGTAGGGAGCTGTTTTTT. The chain uses TRBV15 and TRBJ2-2; D is possibly TRBD1 or TRBD2 (5 bases each). Trimming left V 7 bases short and J 9 bases short, with 15 bases between. There are 13 residues in the CDR3. The germline CDR1 and CDR2 sequences are LNHNV and YYDKDF (reference sequence).

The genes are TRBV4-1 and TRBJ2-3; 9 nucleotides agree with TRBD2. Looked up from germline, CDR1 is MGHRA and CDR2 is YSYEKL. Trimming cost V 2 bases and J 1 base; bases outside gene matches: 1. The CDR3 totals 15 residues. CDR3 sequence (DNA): TGCGCCAGCAGCCAAATAGCGGGAGGCACAGATACGCAGTATTTT. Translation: CASSQIAGGTDTQYF.

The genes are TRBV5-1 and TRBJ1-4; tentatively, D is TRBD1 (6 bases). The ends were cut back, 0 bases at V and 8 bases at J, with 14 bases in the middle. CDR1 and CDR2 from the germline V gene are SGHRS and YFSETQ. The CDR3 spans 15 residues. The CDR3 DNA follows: TGCGCCAGCAGCTTGGGAGGACAGCGCGGCGAAAAACTGTTTTTT. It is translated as CASSLGGQRGEKLFF.

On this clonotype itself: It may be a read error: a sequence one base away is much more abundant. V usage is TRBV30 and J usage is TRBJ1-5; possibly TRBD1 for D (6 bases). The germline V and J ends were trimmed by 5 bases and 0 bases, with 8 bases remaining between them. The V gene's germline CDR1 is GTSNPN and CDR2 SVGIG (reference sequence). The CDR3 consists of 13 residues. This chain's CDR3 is CAWAGDSNQPQHF. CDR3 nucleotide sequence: TGTGCCTGGGCAGGGGATAGCAATCAGCCCCAGCATTTT. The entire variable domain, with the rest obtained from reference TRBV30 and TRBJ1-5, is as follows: SQTIHQWPATLVQPVGSPLSLECTVEGTSNPNLYWYRQAAGRGLQLLFYSVGIGQISSEVPQNLSASRPQDRQFILSSKKLLLSDSGFYLCAWAGDSNQPQHFGDGTRLSIL.

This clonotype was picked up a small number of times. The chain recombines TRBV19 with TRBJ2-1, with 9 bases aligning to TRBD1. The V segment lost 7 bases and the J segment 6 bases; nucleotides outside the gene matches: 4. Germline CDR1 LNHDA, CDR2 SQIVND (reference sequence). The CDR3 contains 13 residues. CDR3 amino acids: CASKNRGPNEQFF. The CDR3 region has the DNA TGTGCCAGTAAAAACAGGGGGCCCAATGAGCAGTTCTTC.

CDR3 sequence reads: CASRAGLGGEQFF. In DNA, the CDR3 is TGTGCCAGCAGGGCGGGCCTCGGAGGTGAGCAGTTCTTC. The chain recombines TRBV6-2 or TRBV6-3 with TRBJ2-1, with a tentative D call TRBD2 (5 bases). Germline-derived CDR1 and CDR2 are MNHEY and SVGEGT. The V end was cut by 6 bases, the J end by 9 bases, with 15 bases between. This CDR3 has 13 amino acids.

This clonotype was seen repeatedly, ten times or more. DNA for the CDR3: TGCAGCGTGATCAGGGGAACTGAAGCTTTCTTT. Its translation: CSVIRGTEAFF. This chain joins TRBV29-1 and TRBJ1-1; TRBD1 might be the D (6 bases). Germline V gene lookup returns CDR1 SQVTM and CDR2 ANQGSEA. Deletions cut 6 bases from V and 5 bases from J, with 10 bases between. The CDR3 has 11 residues.

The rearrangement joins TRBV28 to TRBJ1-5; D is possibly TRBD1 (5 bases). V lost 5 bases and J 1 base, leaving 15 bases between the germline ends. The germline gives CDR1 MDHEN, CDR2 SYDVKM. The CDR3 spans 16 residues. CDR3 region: CASSGRAGKSNQPQHF. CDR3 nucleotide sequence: TGTGCCAGCAGTGGCAGGGCAGGCAAGAGCAATCAGCCCCAGCATTTT. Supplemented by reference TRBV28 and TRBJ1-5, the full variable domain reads DVKVTQSSRYLVKRTGEKVFLECVQDMDHENMFWYRQDPGLGLRLIYFSYDVKMKEKGDIPEGYSVSREKKERFSLILESASTNQTSMYLCASSGRAGKSNQPQHFGDGTRLSIL.